This TCR beta chain was observed in a study of T cell repertoires in cytomegalovirus infection. Study background: CMV infection plus the matching HLA type was flagged by public TCR beta signatures. General study results and limits: Within the response measured ex vivo, HLA-C-restricted CMV-specific TCR beta clonotypes were dominant. CMV carriers with the relevant HLA were identified by cumulative public TCR beta family frequency.

V shed 0 bases, J shed 4 bases, and the junction held 7 bases outside the gene matches. CDR1 is LGHDT, CDR2 YNNKEL, per germline (reference sequence). The CDR3 totals 16 residues. The sample holds a few counts of this clonotype. Its antigen is undetermined. Via MiXCR, TCRdb re-called the reads, giving one row per CDR3 protein. Of around 740,000 distinct CDR3 sequences listed, less than 40% are singletons. The sequenced sample was PBMCs. The V gene is TRBV3-1, the J gene TRBJ1-1; 8 nucleotides match TRBD1. This clonotype was sampled from a human donor in good health (CMV status not recorded). Some clones in this sample may be carry-over from other donors' samples. The CDR3 here is CASSQDWTGRGTEAFF. The CDR3 DNA reads TGTGCCAGCAGCCAAGATTGGACAGGGCGAGGCACTGAAGCTTTCTTT.